This paragraph reports one T cell receptor (beta chain). Clones were read by immunoSEQ multiplex PCR, and TCRdb kept only the in-frame ones, dropping some. The table includes approximately 280,000 clones, 90% detected once. This specimen comes from a study of blood T cell repertoires in COVID-19. Across the whole study: The samples span acute and convalescent COVID-19 from the United States, Italy and Spain.

The source is a woman aged 30 to 39 with COVID-19, enrolled during active disease. Sequenced input: peripheral blood.

The CDR3 DNA sequence: TGTGCCAGCAGCCCACGGACAGGGTTGGAGACCCAGTACTTC. Translating gives CASSPRTGLETQYF. V gene TRBV7-2 combines with J gene TRBJ2-5, with 8 nucleotides matching TRBD1. The CDR3 extends over 14 amino acids. The ends lost 5 bases at V and 5 bases at J; junction bases unmatched: 7. The V gene's germline CDR1 is SGHTA and CDR2 FQGNSA.